The sequence of this T cell receptor beta chain was determined in a study of blood T cell repertoires in COVID-19. The wider study: The United States, Italy and Spain supplied acute and convalescent COVID-19 samples.

Original handling: Researchers report that nucleated cell counts were estimated from reference gene primer amplification. Here immunoSEQ multiplex PCR was the method, and the copy in TCRdb shows in-frame clones only, minus some. D and trimming come from the DNA, and the V and J calls and clone size come from that table. The sample includes hundreds of thousands of clones, around 83% of them seen just once. This CDR3 has 12 residues. After removal of 11 bases from V and 4 bases from J, the junction contained 6 bases not matched to a gene. Germline assignment: CDR1 LNHDA and CDR2 SQIVND (reference sequence).

The chain is built from TRBV19 and TRBJ2-3; 7 nucleotides agree with TRBD2. Material: peripheral blood. This sequence originates from a woman between 50 and 59 years old with acute or convalescent COVID-19. The CDR3 bases are TGTGCCTCTGGCGGGAGAGCAGATACGCAGTATTTT. It translates to CASGGRADTQYF.